The present TCR beta chain was sequenced within a study of T cell repertoires in cytomegalovirus infection. Study-level information: Public TCR beta signatures were indicative of both CMV infection and a matching HLA type.

Details on this clonotype: The antigen remains undetermined.

TCRdb re-derived calls from the reads in MiXCR, one entry per CDR3 protein. The sample yields hundreds of thousands of distinct CDR3 sequences, roughly 15% seen once. Trimming pared 6 bases from V and 5 bases from J, leaving 16 bases between. The CDR3 spans 14 residues. Study-level results: Summed frequency of public TCR beta families distinguished CMV carriers with the relevant HLA. HLA-C-restricted CMV clonotypes gave the most frequent clonotype in two of eight donors.

Sequenced input: PBMCs. The TCR sequence derives from a human donor in good health (CMV status not recorded). Some clones in this sample may be carry-over from other donors' samples. The chain recombines TRBV12-3 or TRBV12-4 with TRBJ2-5; D is possibly TRBD1 (6 bases). The CDR3 nucleotides are TGTGCCAGCAGCCCAGGGGATGGGTGGGAGACCCAGTACTTC. Protein product: CASSPGDGWETQYF.